Given below is one T cell receptor (beta chain) in context. Only in-frame clones appear in the TCRdb table, and some are missing; sequencing was by immunoSEQ multiplex PCR. The table has some 600,000 clones, roughly 96% seen once. The CDR3 consists of 15 residues. Unmatched junction bases numbered 7, after V lost 1 base and J lost 5 bases. CDR1 MGHRA and CDR2 YSYEKL come from the germline V gene. This sample is part of a study of shared clonotypes between healthy human individuals. Cells designated naive CD8 were CD45RO-negative and were positively selected for CCR7, with terminally differentiated effector memory CD45RA+ cells excluded.

The rearrangement uses TRBV4-1 and TRBJ2-5, with 7 bases fitting TRBD2. This TCR was recovered from a woman aged 30 to 39 in good health. Sequenced: naive CD8+ T cells sorted from blood. For the CDR3, the DNA is TGCGCCAGCAGCCAAGTATGGGAGGGGCGGGAGACCCAGTACTTC. It encodes CASSQVWEGRETQYF.